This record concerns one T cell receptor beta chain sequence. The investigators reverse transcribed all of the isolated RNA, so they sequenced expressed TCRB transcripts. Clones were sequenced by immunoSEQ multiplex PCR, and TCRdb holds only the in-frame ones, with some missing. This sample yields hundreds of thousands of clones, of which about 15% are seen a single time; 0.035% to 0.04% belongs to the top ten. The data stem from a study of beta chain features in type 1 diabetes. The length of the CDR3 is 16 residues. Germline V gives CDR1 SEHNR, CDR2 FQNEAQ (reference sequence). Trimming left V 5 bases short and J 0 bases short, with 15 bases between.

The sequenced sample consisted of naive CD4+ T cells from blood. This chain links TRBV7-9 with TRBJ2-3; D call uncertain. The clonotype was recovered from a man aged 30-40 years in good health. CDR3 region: CASSLAVSSSTDTQYF. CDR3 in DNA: TGTGCCAGCAGCCTCGCCGTCAGCTCTAGCACAGATACGCAGTATTTT.